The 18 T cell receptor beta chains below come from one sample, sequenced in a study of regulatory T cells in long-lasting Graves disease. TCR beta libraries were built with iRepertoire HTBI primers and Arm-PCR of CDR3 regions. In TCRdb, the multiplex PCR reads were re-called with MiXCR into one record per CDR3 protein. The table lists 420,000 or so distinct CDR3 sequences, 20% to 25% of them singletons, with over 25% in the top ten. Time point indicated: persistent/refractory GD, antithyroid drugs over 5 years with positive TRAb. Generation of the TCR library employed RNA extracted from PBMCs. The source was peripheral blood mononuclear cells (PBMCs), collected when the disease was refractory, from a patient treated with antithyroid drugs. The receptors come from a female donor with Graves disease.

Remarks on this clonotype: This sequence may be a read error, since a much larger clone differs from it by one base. CDR3 loop: CSVEARGRRYTEALF. DNA for the CDR3: TGCAGCGTTGAGGCCAGGGGGCGGAGGTACACTGAAGCTCTCTTT. The rearrangement links TRBV29-1 to TRBJ1-1, with 8 bases lining up with TRBD1. The V gene's germline CDR1 is SQVTM and CDR2 ANQGSEA. The length of the CDR3 is 15 residues.

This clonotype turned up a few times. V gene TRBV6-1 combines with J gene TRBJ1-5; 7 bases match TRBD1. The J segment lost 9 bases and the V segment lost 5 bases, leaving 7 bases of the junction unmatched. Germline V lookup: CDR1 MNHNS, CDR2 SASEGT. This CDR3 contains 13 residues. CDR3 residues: CASSPTGTPPQHF. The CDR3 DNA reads TGTGCCAGCAGTCCGACAGGGACTCCGCCCCAGCATTTT.

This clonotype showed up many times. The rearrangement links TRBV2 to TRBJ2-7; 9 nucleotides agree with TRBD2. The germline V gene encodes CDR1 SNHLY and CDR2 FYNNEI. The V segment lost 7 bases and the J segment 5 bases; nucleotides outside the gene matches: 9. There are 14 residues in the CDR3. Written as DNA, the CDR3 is TGTGCCAGCACCACGACTAGCGGCCCTAACGAGCAGTACTTC. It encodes CASTTTSGPNEQYF.

The CDR3 DNA is TGTGCCAGCAGATACTACCTACGAGCAGGGGGCAGGGAGACCCAGTACTTC. Residues: CASRYYLRAGGRETQYF. The chain couples TRBV7-8 to TRBJ2-5; 8 nucleotides match TRBD1. The CDR3 sequence is 17 residues long. V lost 6 bases, J lost 5 bases, and 17 bases stayed unmatched. Germline V lookup: CDR1 SGHVS, CDR2 FQNEAQ.

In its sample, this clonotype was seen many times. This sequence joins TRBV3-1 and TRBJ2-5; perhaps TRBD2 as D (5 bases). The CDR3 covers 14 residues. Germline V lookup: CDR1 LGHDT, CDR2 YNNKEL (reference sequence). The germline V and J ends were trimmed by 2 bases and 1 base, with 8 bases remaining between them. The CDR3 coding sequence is TGTGCCAGCAGCCAACGGACTGCCCAAGAGACCCAGTACTTC. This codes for CASSQRTAQETQYF.

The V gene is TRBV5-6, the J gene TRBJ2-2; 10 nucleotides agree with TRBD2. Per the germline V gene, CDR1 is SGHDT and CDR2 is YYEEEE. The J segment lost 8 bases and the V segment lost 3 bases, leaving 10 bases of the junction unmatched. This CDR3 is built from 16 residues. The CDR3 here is CASSYSGRVFTGELFF. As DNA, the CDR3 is TGTGCCAGCAGCTACAGCGGGAGGGTTTTCACTGGGGAGCTGTTTTTT.

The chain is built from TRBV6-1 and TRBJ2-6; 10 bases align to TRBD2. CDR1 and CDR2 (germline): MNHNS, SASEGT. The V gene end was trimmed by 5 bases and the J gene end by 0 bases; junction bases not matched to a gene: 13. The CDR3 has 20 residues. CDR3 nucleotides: TGTGCCAGCAGTCTCTGGTTGTGGACTAGCGGAGACTCTGGGGCCAACGTCCTGACTTTC. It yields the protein CASSLWLWTSGDSGANVLTF.

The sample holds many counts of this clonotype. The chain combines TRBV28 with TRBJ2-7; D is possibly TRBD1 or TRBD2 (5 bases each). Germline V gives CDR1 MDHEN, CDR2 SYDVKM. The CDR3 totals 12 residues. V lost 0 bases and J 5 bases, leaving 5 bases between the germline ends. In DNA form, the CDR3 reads TGTGCCAGCAGTTTATGGGGGGACGAGCAGTACTTC. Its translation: CASSLWGDEQYF.

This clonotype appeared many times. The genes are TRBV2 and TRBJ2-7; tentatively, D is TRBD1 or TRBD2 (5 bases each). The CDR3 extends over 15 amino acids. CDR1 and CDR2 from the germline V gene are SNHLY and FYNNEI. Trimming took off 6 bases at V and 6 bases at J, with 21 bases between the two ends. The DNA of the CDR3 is TGTGCCAGCAGGGGGATCCGGGGCAAATCCCTCGAGCAGTACTTC. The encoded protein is CASRGIRGKSLEQYF. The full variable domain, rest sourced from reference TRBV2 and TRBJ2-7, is EPEVTQTPSHQVTQMGQEVILRCVPISNHLYFYWYRQILGQKVEFLVSFYNNEISEKSEIFDDQFSVERPDGSNFTLKIRSTKLEDSAMYFCASRGIRGKSLEQYFGPGTRLTVT.

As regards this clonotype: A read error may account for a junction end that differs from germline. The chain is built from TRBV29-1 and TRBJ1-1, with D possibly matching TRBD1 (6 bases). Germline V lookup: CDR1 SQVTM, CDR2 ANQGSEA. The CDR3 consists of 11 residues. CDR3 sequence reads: CNVSGAGEAFF. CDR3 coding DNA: TGCAACGTTTCAGGGGCGGGTGAAGCTTTCTTT.

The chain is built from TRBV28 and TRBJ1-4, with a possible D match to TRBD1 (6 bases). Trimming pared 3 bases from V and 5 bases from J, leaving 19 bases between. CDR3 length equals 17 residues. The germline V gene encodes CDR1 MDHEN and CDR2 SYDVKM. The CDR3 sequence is CASSFGGPGQSNEKLFF. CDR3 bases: TGTGCCAGCAGTTTCGGGGGCCCAGGGCAGTCAAATGAAAAACTGTTTTTT. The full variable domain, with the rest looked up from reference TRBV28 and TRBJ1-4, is DVKVTQSSRYLVKRTGEKVFLECVQDMDHENMFWYRQDPGLGLRLIYFSYDVKMKEKGDIPEGYSVSREKKERFSLILESASTNQTSMYLCASSFGGPGQSNEKLFFGSGTQLSVL.

This chain's CDR3 is CASSLGGQGDTEAFF. CDR3 coding DNA: TGTGCCAGCAGTTTAGGTGGACAGGGAGACACTGAAGCTTTCTTT. The gene calls are TRBV28 and TRBJ1-1; 8 bases map to TRBD1. The germline gives CDR1 MDHEN, CDR2 SYDVKM. CDR3 length: 15 residues. V trimming: 2 bases; J trimming: 3 bases; junction bases outside the gene matches: 5.

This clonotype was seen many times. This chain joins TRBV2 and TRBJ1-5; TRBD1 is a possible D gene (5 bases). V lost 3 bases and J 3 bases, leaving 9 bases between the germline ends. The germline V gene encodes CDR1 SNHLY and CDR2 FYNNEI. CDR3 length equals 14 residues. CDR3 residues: CASSDSGYNQPQHF. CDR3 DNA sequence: TGTGCCAGCAGTGATTCAGGGTACAATCAGCCCCAGCATTTT. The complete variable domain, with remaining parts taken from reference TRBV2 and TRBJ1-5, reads EPEVTQTPSHQVTQMGQEVILRCVPISNHLYFYWYRQILGQKVEFLVSFYNNEISEKSEIFDDQFSVERPDGSNFTLKIRSTKLEDSAMYFCASSDSGYNQPQHFGDGTRLSIL.

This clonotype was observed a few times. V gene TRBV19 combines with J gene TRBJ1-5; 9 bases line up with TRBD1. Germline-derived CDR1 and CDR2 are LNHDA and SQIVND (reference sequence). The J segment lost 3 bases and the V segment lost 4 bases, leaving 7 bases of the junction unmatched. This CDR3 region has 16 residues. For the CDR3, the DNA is TGTGCCAGTAGTAGGACAGGGGCAGTCAACAATCAGCCCCAGCATTTT. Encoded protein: CASSRTGAVNNQPQHF.

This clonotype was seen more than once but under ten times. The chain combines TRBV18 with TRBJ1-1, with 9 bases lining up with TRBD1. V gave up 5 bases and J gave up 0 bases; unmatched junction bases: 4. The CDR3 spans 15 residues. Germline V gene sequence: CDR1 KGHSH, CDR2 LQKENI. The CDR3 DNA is TGTGCCAGCTCATTCCGGGACAGGGTGAACACTGAAGCTTTCTTT. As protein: CASSFRDRVNTEAFF.

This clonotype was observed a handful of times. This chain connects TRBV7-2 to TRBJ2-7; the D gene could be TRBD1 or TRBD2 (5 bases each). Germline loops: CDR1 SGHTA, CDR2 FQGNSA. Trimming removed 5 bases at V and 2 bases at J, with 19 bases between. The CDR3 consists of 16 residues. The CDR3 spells CASSQKVGTGPYEQYF. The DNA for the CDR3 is TGTGCCAGCAGCCAAAAAGTCGGGACGGGACCCTACGAGCAGTACTTC.

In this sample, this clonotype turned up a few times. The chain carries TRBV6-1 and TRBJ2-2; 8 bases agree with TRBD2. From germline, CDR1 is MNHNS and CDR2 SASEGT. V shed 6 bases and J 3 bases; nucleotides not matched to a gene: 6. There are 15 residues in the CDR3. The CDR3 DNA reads TGTGCCAGCAGCGCCAGAGCGGGAGACACCGGGGAGCTGTTTTTT. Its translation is CASSARAGDTGELFF.

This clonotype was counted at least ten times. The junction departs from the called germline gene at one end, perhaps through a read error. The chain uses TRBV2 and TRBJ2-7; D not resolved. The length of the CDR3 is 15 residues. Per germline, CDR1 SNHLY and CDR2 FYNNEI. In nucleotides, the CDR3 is TGTGCCAGCAGAGAAGAAGACATCAACACCTACGAGCAGTACTTC. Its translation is CASREEDINTYEQYF.